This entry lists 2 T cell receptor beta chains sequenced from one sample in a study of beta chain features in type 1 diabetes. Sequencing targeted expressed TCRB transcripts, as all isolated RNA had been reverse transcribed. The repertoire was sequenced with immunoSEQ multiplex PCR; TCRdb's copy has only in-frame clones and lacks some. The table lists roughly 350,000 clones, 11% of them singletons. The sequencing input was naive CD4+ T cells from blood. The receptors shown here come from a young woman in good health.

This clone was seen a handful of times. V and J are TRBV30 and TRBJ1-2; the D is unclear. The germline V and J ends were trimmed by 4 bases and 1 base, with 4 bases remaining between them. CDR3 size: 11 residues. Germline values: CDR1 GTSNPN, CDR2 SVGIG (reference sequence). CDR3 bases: TGTGCCTGGACGAGTAACTATGGCTACACCTTC. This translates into CAWTSNYGYTF.

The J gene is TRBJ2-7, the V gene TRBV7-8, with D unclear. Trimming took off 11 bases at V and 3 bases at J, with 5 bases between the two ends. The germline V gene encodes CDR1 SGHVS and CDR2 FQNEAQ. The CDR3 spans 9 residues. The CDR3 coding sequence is TGTGCCGTCGGCTACGAGCAGTACTTC. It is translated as CAVGYEQYF.